The sequence of this TCR beta chain was determined in a study of blood T cell repertoires in COVID-19. Across the whole study: Samples of COVID-19 (acute and convalescent) were obtained from the United States, Italy and Spain. PBMCs, B-cell-depleted T cells, or T cells were the source of the cDNA or gDNA that made up the material.

Participants came from some 23 US areas, aged about 18 to 95 years. V dropped 6 bases and J dropped 4; count of bases not matched to a gene: 7. The CDR3 spans 14 residues. Germline V gene sequence: CDR1 SNHLY, CDR2 FYNNEI. Method: immunoSEQ multiplex PCR; TCRdb's copy keeps in-frame clones and lacks some. This table has 150,000 to 200,000 clones, 86% appearing once. V gene TRBV2 combines with J gene TRBJ1-1; 8 bases are shared with TRBD1. What was sequenced was PBMCs or T cells enriched from blood (not recorded which). The TCR was taken from a woman aged 25 to 39 who had recovered from COVID-19. CDR3 sequence (DNA): TGTGCCAGCAGCCCCAGGGGGCGGACCACTGAAGCTTTCTTT. Translated: CASSPRGRTTEAFF.